This TCR beta chain was identified during a study of CD4 T cells in relation to SARS-CoV-2 and coronaviruses. The wider study: TCR beta CDR3s were sequenced after roughly nine-day antigen culture of PBMCs.

Germline V gene data show CDR1 as SGHNT and CDR2 as YYREEE (reference sequence). V was trimmed by 0 bases and J by 5 bases, leaving 9 bases between them. CDR3 length: 13 amino acids. The data were produced by immunoSEQ multiplex PCR, yet TCRdb's version contains in-frame clones alone and is incomplete. In the table there are 38,000 or so clones, just under 85% of which are singletons. About this clone: What it binds is not known.

For 10 days, roughly 100,000 sorted CD4+ cells grew with T cell-depleted PBMCs and CEF. V and J are TRBV5-4 and TRBJ2-7; no clear D gene. The TCR sequence derives from an adult with COVID-19. Specimen: naive CD4+ T cells from PBMCs, cultured in vitro. As for subset: naive CD4+ T cells isolated by negative enrichment. This CDR3 reads CASSLEDWNEQYF. CDR3 DNA sequence: TGTGCCAGCAGCTTGGAGGATTGGAACGAGCAGTACTTC.